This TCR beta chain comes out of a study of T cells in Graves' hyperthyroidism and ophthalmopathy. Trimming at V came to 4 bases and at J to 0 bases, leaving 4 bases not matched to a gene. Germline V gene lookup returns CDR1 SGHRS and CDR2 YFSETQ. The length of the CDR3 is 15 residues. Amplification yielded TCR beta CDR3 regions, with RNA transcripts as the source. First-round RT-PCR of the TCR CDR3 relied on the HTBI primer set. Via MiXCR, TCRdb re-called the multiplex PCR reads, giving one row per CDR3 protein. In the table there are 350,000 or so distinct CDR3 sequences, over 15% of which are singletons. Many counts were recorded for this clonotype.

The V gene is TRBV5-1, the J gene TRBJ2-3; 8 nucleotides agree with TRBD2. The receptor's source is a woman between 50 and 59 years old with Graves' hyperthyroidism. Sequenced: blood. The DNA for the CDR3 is TGCGCCAGCAGCGCCACTAGCGGCAGCACAGATACGCAGTATTTT. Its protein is CASSATSGSTDTQYF.